This TCR beta chain was captured by sequencing in a study of blood T cell repertoires in COVID-19. About the research overall: Sites in the United States, Italy and Spain provided acute and convalescent COVID-19 samples. Nucleic acid was either cDNA or gDNA, and it came from T cells, B-cell-depleted T cells, or PBMCs.

Original data processing: Scientists estimated how many nucleated cells there were by amplifying reference gene primers. Only in-frame clones appear in the TCRdb table, and some are missing; sequencing was by immunoSEQ multiplex PCR. The DNA gave D and trimming, while V, J and clone size come from that table. The sample consists of roughly 210,000 clones, 84% of them appearing once. The length of the CDR3 is 16 residues. Trimming at V came to 2 bases and at J to 6 bases, leaving 7 bases not matched to a gene. Per germline, CDR1 LGHDT and CDR2 YNNKEL (reference sequence). Seattle participants joined during active infection and were tracked over time.

The receptor comes from a woman of 80 years or more with COVID-19, enrolled during active disease. Specimen: peripheral blood. The chain links TRBV3-1 (or the pseudogene TRBV3-2) to TRBJ2-3; 11 positions match TRBD2. In DNA, the CDR3 is TGTGCCAGCAGCCAACCCTTGCCTAGCGGGGGGGATACGCAGTATTTT. Translating it yields CASSQPLPSGGDTQYF.